This T cell receptor beta chain was recovered during a study of CD8 T cells in ankylosing spondylitis. Making the TCR beta libraries involved quantitative 5'-RACE with molecular barcodes. TCRdb reanalysed the 5' RACE reads using MiXCR and keeps one entry per CDR3 protein. This sample has around 180,000 distinct CDR3 sequences, with approximately 13% found just once. Study-wide results and caveats: Blood from ankylosing spondylitis patients appeared to carry a characteristic roughly 8-variant TCR beta motif.

Many counts were recorded for this clonotype. Its antigen is as yet unknown. CDR3 size: 15 residues. V lost 4 bases and J 6 bases, leaving 17 bases between the germline ends. The germline V gene has CDR1 SGHTS and CDR2 YDEGEE. The sequencing sample was made of blood, either unsorted or a sorted T cell fraction (not recorded which). The origin of this receptor is a female donor with ankylosing spondylitis or in good health (not recorded which). The genes are TRBV5-8 and TRBJ1-5; D uncertain. The CDR3 spells CASSPGVQVVQPQHF. CDR3 bases: TGTGCCAGCAGCCCGGGAGTACAAGTTGTTCAGCCCCAGCATTTT. The full variable domain, in which reference TRBV5-8 and TRBJ1-5 provide the parts outside the CDR3, is EAGVTQSPTHLIKTRGQQATLRCSPISGHTSVYWYQQALGLGLQFLLWYDEGEERNRGNFPPRFSGRQFPNYSSELNVNALELEDSALYLCASSPGVQVVQPQHFGDGTRLSIL.